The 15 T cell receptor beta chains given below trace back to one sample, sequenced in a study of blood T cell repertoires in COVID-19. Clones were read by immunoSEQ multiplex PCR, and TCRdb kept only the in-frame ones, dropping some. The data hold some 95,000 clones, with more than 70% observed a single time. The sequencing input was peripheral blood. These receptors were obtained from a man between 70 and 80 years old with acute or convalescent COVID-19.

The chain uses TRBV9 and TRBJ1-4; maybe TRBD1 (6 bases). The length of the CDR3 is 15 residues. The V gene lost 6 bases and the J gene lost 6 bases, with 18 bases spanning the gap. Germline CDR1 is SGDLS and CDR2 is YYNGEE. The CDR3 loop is CASTYSDSLYEKLFF. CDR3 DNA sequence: TGTGCCAGCACCTACTCGGACAGCCTTTATGAAAAACTGTTTTTT.

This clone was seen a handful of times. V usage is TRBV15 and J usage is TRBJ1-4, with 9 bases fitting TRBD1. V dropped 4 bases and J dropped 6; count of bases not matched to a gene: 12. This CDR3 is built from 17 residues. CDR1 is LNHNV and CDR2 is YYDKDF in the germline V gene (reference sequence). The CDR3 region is CATSTRRGDRADEKLFF. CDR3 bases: TGTGCCACCAGCACCCGCCGCGGGGACAGGGCTGATGAAAAACTGTTTTTT.

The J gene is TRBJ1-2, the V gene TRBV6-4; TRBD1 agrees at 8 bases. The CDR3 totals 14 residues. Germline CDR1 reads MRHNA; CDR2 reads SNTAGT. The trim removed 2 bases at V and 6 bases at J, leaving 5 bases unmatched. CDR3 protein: CASSDGRGPDGYTF. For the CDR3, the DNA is TGTGCCAGCAGTGACGGCAGGGGGCCGGATGGCTACACCTTC.

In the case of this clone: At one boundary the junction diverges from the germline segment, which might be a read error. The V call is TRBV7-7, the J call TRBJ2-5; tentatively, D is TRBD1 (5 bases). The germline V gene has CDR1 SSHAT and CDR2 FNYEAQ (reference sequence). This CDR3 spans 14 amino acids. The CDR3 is CASSLVLSQGTQYF. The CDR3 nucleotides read TGTGCTAGCAGCTTAGTACTCTCCCAGGGGACCCAGTACTTC.

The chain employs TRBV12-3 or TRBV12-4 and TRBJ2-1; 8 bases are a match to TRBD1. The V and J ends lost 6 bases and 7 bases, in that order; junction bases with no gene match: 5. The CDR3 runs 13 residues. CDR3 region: CASSPTGENEQFF. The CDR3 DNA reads TGTGCCAGCAGCCCGACAGGGGAAAATGAGCAGTTCTTC.

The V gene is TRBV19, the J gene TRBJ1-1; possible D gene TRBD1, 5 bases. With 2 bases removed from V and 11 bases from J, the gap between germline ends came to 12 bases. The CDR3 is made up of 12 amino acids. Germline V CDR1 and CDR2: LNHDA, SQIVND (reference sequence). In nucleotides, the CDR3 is TGTGCCAGTAGTATACAGGGAACCGAGGCTTTCTTT. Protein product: CASSIQGTEAFF.

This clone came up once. The CDR3 loop is CASSLWQGDEKLFF. As DNA, the CDR3 is TGCGCCAGCAGCTTGTGGCAGGGTGACGAAAAACTGTTTTTT. V usage is TRBV5-1 and J usage is TRBJ1-4; D is perhaps TRBD1 (5 bases). Germline V gene sequence: CDR1 SGHRS, CDR2 YFSETQ. The V end lost 1 base, the J end lost 8 bases, and 12 bases lay between the germline ends. This CDR3 is 14 amino acids long.

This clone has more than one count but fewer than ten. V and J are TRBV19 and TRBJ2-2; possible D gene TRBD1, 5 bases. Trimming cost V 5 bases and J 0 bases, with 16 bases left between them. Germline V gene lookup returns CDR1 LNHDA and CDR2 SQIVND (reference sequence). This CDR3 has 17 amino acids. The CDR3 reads CASSLWGPTSNTGELFF. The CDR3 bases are TGTGCCAGTAGTCTCTGGGGCCCCACGTCGAACACCGGGGAGCTGTTTTTT. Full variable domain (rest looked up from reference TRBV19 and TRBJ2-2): DGGITQSPKYLFRKEGQNVTLSCEQNLNHDAMYWYRQDPGQGLRLIYYSQIVNDFQKGDIAEGYSVSREKKESFPLTVTSAQKNPTAFYLCASSLWGPTSNTGELFFGEGSRLTVL.

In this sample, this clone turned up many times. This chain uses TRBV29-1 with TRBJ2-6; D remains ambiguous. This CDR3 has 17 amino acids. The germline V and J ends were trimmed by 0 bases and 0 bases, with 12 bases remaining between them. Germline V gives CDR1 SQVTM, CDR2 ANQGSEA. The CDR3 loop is CSVEDAVLHSGANVLTF. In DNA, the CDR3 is TGCAGCGTTGAAGATGCCGTACTCCACTCTGGGGCCAACGTCCTGACTTTC.

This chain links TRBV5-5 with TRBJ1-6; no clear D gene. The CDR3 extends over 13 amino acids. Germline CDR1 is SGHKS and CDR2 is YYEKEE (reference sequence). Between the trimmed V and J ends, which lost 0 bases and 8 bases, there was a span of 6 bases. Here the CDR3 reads CASSLASDSPLHF. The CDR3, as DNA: TGTGCCAGCAGCTTGGCCAGCGATTCACCCCTCCACTTT.

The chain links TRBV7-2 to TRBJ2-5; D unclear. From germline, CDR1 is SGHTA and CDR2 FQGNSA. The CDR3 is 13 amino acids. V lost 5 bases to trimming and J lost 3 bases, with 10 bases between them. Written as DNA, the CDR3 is TGTGCCAGCAGCGCGTCGATGAAAGAGACCCAGTACTTC. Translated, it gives CASSASMKETQYF.

Written as DNA, the CDR3 is TGCGCCAGCAGCTTGGTGGGACAGGGGGCTGAAAAACTGTTTTTT. It specifies CASSLVGQGAEKLFF. V and J are TRBV5-1 and TRBJ1-4, with TRBD1 identical over 12 bases. With V trimmed by 0 bases and J by 7 bases, 1 base remained unmatched. Germline CDR1 reads SGHRS; CDR2 reads YFSETQ. The CDR3 sequence is 15 residues long. Supplemented by reference TRBV5-1 and TRBJ1-4, the full variable domain reads KAGVTQTPRYLIKTRGQQVTLSCSPISGHRSVSWYQQTPGQGLQFLFEYFSETQRNKGNFPGRFSGRQFSNSRSEMNVSTLELGDSALYLCASSLVGQGAEKLFFGSGTQLSVL.

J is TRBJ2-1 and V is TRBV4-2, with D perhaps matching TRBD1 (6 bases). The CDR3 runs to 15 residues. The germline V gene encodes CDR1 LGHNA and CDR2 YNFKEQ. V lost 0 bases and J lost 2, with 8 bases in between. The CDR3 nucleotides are TGTGCCAGCAGCCAAGAGAGGGGGACCTACAATGAGCAGTTCTTC. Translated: CASSQERGTYNEQFF.

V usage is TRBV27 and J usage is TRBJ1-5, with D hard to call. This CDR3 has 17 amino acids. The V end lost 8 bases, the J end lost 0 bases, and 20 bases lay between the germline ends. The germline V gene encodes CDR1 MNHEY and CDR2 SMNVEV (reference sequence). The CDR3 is CASPSGYWAHSNQPQHF. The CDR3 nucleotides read TGTGCCAGCCCAAGCGGGTATTGGGCGCATAGCAATCAGCCCCAGCATTTT.

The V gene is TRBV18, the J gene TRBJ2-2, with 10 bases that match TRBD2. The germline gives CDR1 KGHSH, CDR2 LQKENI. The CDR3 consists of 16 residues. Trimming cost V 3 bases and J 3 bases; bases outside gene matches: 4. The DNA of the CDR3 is TGTGCCAGCTCACCCCAGACTAGCGGGTACACCGGGGAGCTGTTTTTT. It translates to CASSPQTSGYTGELFF.